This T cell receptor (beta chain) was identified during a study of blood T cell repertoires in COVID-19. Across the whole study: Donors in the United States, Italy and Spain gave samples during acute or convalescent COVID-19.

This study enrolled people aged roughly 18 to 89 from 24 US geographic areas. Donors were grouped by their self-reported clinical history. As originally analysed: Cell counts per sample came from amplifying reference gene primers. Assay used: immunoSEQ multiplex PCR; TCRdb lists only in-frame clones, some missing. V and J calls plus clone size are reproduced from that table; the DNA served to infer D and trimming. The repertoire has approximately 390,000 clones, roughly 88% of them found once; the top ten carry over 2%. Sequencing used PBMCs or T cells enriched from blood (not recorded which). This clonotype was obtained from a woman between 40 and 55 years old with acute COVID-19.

The CDR3 protein is CSASPSGDSTGELFF. The CDR3 coding sequence is TGCAGTGCTAGTCCTAGCGGGGACTCCACCGGGGAGCTGTTTTTT. The chain has TRBV20-1 and TRBJ2-2, with 9 bases fitting TRBD2. Trimming at V came to 3 bases and at J to 4 bases, leaving 6 bases not matched to a gene. The germline V gene encodes CDR1 DFQATT and CDR2 SNEGSKA (reference sequence). The CDR3 has 15 residues.